The 17 T cell receptor beta chains given below trace back to one sample, sequenced in a study of glioma-infiltrating T cells. The iRepertoire nested amplicon-rescue multiplex PCR amplified TCR alpha and beta CDR3s from RNA. MiXCR was run by TCRdb on the multiplex PCR reads, yielding one entry per CDR3 protein. The sample lists some 160,000 distinct CDR3 sequences, about 47% seen once, with 5% to 5.5% in the top ten. Sequenced input: glioma tissue, nonneoplastic brain tissue, or PBMCs (not recorded which). The receptors were sampled from a human donor with low-grade glioma or glioblastoma, undergoing nonglioma brain surgery, or in good health (not recorded which).

Concerning this clonotype: A much bigger clone sits one base away, suggesting this may be a read error. V and J are TRBV2 and TRBJ2-3; TRBD2 aligns across 10 bases. V trimming: 9 bases; J trimming: 2 bases; junction bases outside the gene matches: 8. Germline values: CDR1 SNHLY, CDR2 FYNNEI. There are 15 residues in the CDR3. The CDR3: CARSWTSGNTDTQYF. In nucleotides, the CDR3 is TGTGCCAGGAGTTGGACTAGCGGTAACACAGATACGCAGTATTTT.

Many counts were recorded for this clonotype. The CDR3 region is CASSPKSQEGAFF. The CDR3 nucleotides read TGTGCCAGCAGCCCCAAATCTCAGGAGGGAGCTTTCTTT. The J gene is TRBJ1-1, the V gene TRBV6-1, with unresolved D. Germline lookup yields CDR1 MNHNS and CDR2 SASEGT. The V end was cut by 6 bases, the J end by 10 bases, with 18 bases between. The CDR3 loop spans 13 amino acids.

As for this clonotype: A much larger clone differs from this one at a single base, so this may be a read error. The rearrangement joins TRBV28 to TRBJ1-1; the D gene is possibly TRBD1 (6 bases). Germline values: CDR1 MDHEN, CDR2 SYDVKM. With 4 bases removed from V and 1 base from J, the gap between germline ends came to 16 bases. This CDR3 is 16 amino acids long. This CDR3 is CASSSLQRTENTEAFF. CDR3 nucleotide sequence: TGTGCCAGCAGTTCCCTTCAGAGGACAGAGAACACTGAAGCTTTCTTT.

This clonotype occurred a few times. The chain has TRBV11-2 and TRBJ2-7; 7 bases align to TRBD2. From germline, CDR1 is SGHAT and CDR2 FQNNGV. The V gene end was trimmed by 5 bases and the J gene end by 4 bases; junction bases not matched to a gene: 8. The CDR3 is 14 amino acids. CDR3 in amino acids: CASSTAGVLYEQYF. Written as DNA, the CDR3 is TGTGCCAGCAGCACTGCGGGAGTATTGTACGAGCAGTACTTC. Using reference TRBV11-2 and TRBJ2-7 for the parts outside the CDR3, the full variable domain is EAGVAQSPRYKIIEKRQSVAFWCNPISGHATLYWYQQILGQGPKLLIQFQNNGVVDDSQLPKDRFSAERLKGVDSTLKIQPAKLEDSAVYLCASSTAGVLYEQYFGPGTRLTVT.

This clonotype appeared a few times. Since a much larger clone is just one base distant, this may be a read error. This chain joins TRBV7-2 and TRBJ2-1, with a weak D call TRBD2 (5 bases). With the DNA end fitting TRBJ2-7 better, the J assignment may be wrong. The CDR3 is 14 amino acids. Germline-derived CDR1 and CDR2 are SGHTA and FQGNSA. As DNA, the CDR3 is TGTGCCAGCAGCTTATCGAGGGCCGGGAATGAGCAGTACTTC. Protein product: CASSLSRAGNEQYF.

This clonotype was detected only a few times. The V call is TRBV7-9, the J call TRBJ2-2; no reliable D call. Trimming took 7 bases from V and 3 from J, leaving 12 bases between them. This CDR3 has 14 amino acids. From germline, CDR1 is SEHNR and CDR2 FQNEAQ (reference sequence). CDR3 in DNA: TGTGCCAGCACCTTTGGTGTAGACACCGGGGAGCTGTTTTTT. Translating it yields CASTFGVDTGELFF.

This clonotype was seen at least ten times. The chain links TRBV7-6 to TRBJ1-1, with no clear D. The CDR3 totals 13 residues. Germline V gives CDR1 SGHVS, CDR2 FNYEAQ. The V end was cut by 6 bases, the J end by 5 bases, with 13 bases between. The CDR3 coding sequence is TGTGCCAGCAGTTTAAGGGAAGAAACTGAAGCTTTCTTT. Residues: CASSLREETEAFF.

DNA for the CDR3: TGCGCCAGCAATCAGGGGGCAGGGGAAAAACTGTTTTTT. Translating it yields CASNQGAGEKLFF. The J gene is TRBJ1-4, the V gene TRBV5-1; 8 positions match TRBD1. The V gene end was trimmed by 6 bases and the J gene end by 8 bases; junction bases not matched to a gene: 6. The germline gives CDR1 SGHRS, CDR2 YFSETQ. The CDR3 totals 13 residues.

This clonotype was seen at least ten times. The chain links TRBV10-3 to TRBJ1-1; D uncertain. Germline V CDR1 and CDR2: ENHRY, SYGVKD. V shed 7 bases and J shed 1 base, with 10 bases lying between them. This CDR3 is 13 amino acids long. The CDR3 nucleotides are TGTGCCATCAACGCCGGGAAGAACACTGAAGCTTTCTTT. Protein sequence: CAINAGKNTEAFF.

This clonotype has at least ten counts. The chain combines TRBV29-1 with TRBJ1-1, with D unresolved. The CDR3 spans 11 residues. V lost 7 bases and J lost 1, with 7 bases in between. Germline V gene data show CDR1 as SQVTM and CDR2 as ANQGSEA. This CDR3 is CSANRNTEAFF. CDR3 coding DNA: TGCAGCGCCAACAGGAACACTGAAGCTTTCTTT. The full variable domain, in which reference TRBV29-1 and TRBJ1-1 provide the parts outside the CDR3, is SAVISQKPSRDICQRGTSLTIQCQVDSQVTMMFWYRQQPGQSLTLIATANQGSEATYESGFVIDKFPISRPNLTFSTLTVSNMSPEDSSIYLCSANRNTEAFFGQGTRLTVV.

The chain combines TRBV19 with TRBJ1-5; D is unresolved. This CDR3 has 12 residues. Trimming took off 7 bases at V and 7 bases at J, with 11 bases between the two ends. From germline, CDR1 is LNHDA and CDR2 SQIVND (reference sequence). In nucleotides, the CDR3 is TGTGCCAGTAAACGAAGGCACCAGCCCCAGCATTTT. The encoded protein is CASKRRHQPQHF. Supplemented by reference TRBV19 and TRBJ1-5, the full variable domain reads DGGITQSPKYLFRKEGQNVTLSCEQNLNHDAMYWYRQDPGQGLRLIYYSQIVNDFQKGDIAEGYSVSREKKESFPLTVTSAQKNPTAFYLCASKRRHQPQHFGDGTRLSIL.

In this sample, this clonotype turned up a few times. This chain links TRBV11-2 with TRBJ2-7; 9 nucleotides line up with TRBD1. The germline V gene encodes CDR1 SGHAT and CDR2 FQNNGV. The CDR3 contains 14 residues. Trimming removed 9 bases from V and 5 bases from J; junction bases left unmatched: 11. This CDR3 reads CASGNRGPGDEQYF. The CDR3 bases are TGTGCCAGTGGGAACAGGGGGCCGGGAGACGAGCAGTACTTC.

As concerns this clonotype: A single base separates this from a much larger clone, so it may be a read error. The chain links TRBV7-2 to TRBJ2-5; TRBD2 matches 13 bases. In germline, CDR1 is SGHTA, CDR2 FQGNSA. The J segment lost 4 bases and the V segment lost 7 bases, leaving 6 bases of the junction unmatched. The CDR3 extends over 15 amino acids. CDR3 sequence reads: CTSTTSGRASETQYF. CDR3 sequence (DNA): TGTACCAGCACCACTAGCGGGAGGGCTTCAGAGACCCAGTACTTC.

This chain joins TRBV5-1 and TRBJ2-2; D possibly corresponds to TRBD2 (5 bases). The V end was cut by 2 bases, the J end by 4 bases, with 18 bases between. This CDR3 region has 17 residues. Germline assignment: CDR1 SGHRS and CDR2 YFSETQ. The CDR3 loop is CASSLSGLEVTTGELFF. Here the CDR3 DNA reads TGCGCCAGCAGCTTATCCGGGTTGGAGGTTACCACCGGGGAGCTGTTTTTT.

The rearrangement uses TRBV20-1 and TRBJ2-7; TRBD2 is a possible D gene (5 bases). The germline CDR1 and CDR2 sequences are DFQATT and SNEGSKA (reference sequence). V lost 0 bases and J lost 0, with 24 bases in between. CDR3 length: 19 amino acids. The CDR3 bases are TGCAGTGCTAGAGATCCGACTATCCTCGTTGTGGCGTCCTCCTACGAGCAGTACTTC. This translates into CSARDPTILVVASSYEQYF.

There are a few counts of this clonotype. V usage is TRBV5-1 and J usage is TRBJ2-3; no firm D call. V lost 6 bases and J 4 bases, leaving 15 bases between the germline ends. CDR1 and CDR2 from the germline V gene are SGHRS and YFSETQ. This CDR3 comprises 14 residues. CDR3 loop: CASTDKKGADTQYF. As DNA, the CDR3 is TGCGCCAGCACCGATAAAAAGGGCGCAGATACGCAGTATTTT.

In regard to this clonotype: A much larger clone sits a single nucleotide away, making a read error possible. The genes are TRBV28 and TRBJ2-7; D not resolved. This CDR3 region has 11 residues. Germline CDR1 is MDHEN and CDR2 is SYDVKM. The CDR3 nucleotides are TGTGCCAGTCTAGATGGCTACGAGAAGTACTTC. Translating gives CASLDGYEKYF. Using reference TRBV28 and TRBJ2-7 for the parts outside the CDR3, the full variable domain is DVKVTQSSRYLVKRTGEKVFLECVQDMDHENMFWYRQDPGLGLRLIYFSYDVKMKEKGDIPEGYSVSREKKERFSLILESASTNQTSMYLCASLDGYEKYFGPGTRLTVT.